Listed below are T cell receptor beta chains from one sample, sequenced in a study of blood T cell repertoires in COVID-19. The method was immunoSEQ multiplex PCR; TCRdb's version includes in-frame clones alone and lacks a portion of them. Among about 94,000 clones, about 80% were seen once, and the ten largest hold around 5.8%. Sequencing was carried out using peripheral blood. Every receptor here comes from a man between 60 and 70 years old with acute or convalescent COVID-19. CDR3s include the opening cysteine and the closing phenylalanine or tryptophan. A D gene is named only where the DNA matches it firmly. Expanded clones get a size class; other rows say once, few or many, or leave the size out.

cdr3_aa	cdr3_nt	d_call	j_call	clone_size	v_call
CASSLSSSGNTIYF	TGTGCCAGCAGCTTATCATCCTCTGGAAACACCATATATTTT	.	TRBJ1-3	.	TRBV11-1
CASSYSIGFTGEQYF	TGTGCCAGCAGTTACTCGATCGGGTTTACGGGCGAGCAGTACTTC	.	TRBJ2-7	.	TRBV6-5
CASSRGTGELFF	TGTGCCAGCAGTAGGGGGACCGGGGAGCTGTTTTTT	.	TRBJ2-2	.	TRBV25-1
CASSFTGTYGYTF	TGTGCCAGCAGCTTCACAGGGACCTATGGCTACACCTTC	.	TRBJ1-2	few	TRBV5-4
CASSASTGTEAFF	TGTGCCAGCAGCGCTTCGACAGGGACTGAAGCTTTCTTT	TRBD1	TRBJ1-1	.	TRBV11-3
CATSRDSAENYGYTF	TGTGCCACCAGCAGAGATTCGGCGGAAAACTATGGCTACACCTTC	.	TRBJ1-2	.	TRBV15
CASSQVGDTDTQYF	TGCGCCAGCAGCCAAGTCGGGGACACGGATACGCAGTATTTT	.	TRBJ2-3	.	TRBV4-1
CASQGPEAFF	TGTGCCAGCCAGGGTCCTGAAGCTTTCTTT	.	TRBJ1-1	few	TRBV12-3/TRBV12-4
CASSQDRGQGEQYF	TGCGCCAGCAGCCAAGACAGGGGGCAAGGCGAGCAGTACTTC	TRBD1	TRBJ2-7	.	TRBV4-3
CASSVWAGTEAFF	TGTGCCAGCAGCGTTTGGGCAGGCACTGAAGCTTTCTTT	.	TRBJ1-1	.	TRBV5-5
CASSSGQGLFNYGYTF	TGTGCCAGCAGCTCTGGACAGGGATTATTTAACTATGGCTACACCTTC	TRBD1	TRBJ1-2	.	TRBV7-9
CASGLGPSRTNYGYTF	TGTGCTAGTGGTTTGGGCCCATCCAGGACTAACTATGGCTACACCTTC	.	TRBJ1-2	.	TRBV12-5
CAWGPLIDGYTF	TGTGCCTGGGGGCCCCTGATCGATGGCTACACCTTC	.	TRBJ1-2	.	TRBV30
CASSLGAGESTNEKLFF	TGTGCCAGCAGCCTGGGGGCAGGGGAGAGCACTAATGAAAAACTGTTTTTT	.	TRBJ1-4	.	TRBV7-9
CASSITRQNEAFF	TGTGCCAGTAGTATTACTCGACAGAATGAAGCTTTCTTT	.	TRBJ1-1	.	TRBV19
CASSPRHLNTEAFF	TGTGCCAGCAGCCCGAGACACCTGAACACTGAAGCTTTCTTT	.	TRBJ1-1	.	TRBV7-6
CASSDYGLNEKLFF	TGTGCCAGCAGTGACTACGGACTGAATGAAAAACTGTTTTTT	.	TRBJ1-4	.	TRBV2
CASSLYRAPSTNEKLFF	TGTGCCAGCAGTCTTTACAGGGCCCCCTCTACTAATGAAAAACTGTTTTTT	.	TRBJ1-4	many	TRBV27
CASSADSEYYGYTF	TGTGCCAGCAGCGCGGACAGCGAGTACTATGGCTACACCTTC	.	TRBJ1-2	many	TRBV9
CASRGDRAVSYNSPLHF	TGTGCCAGCAGGGGGGACAGGGCAGTGTCCTATAATTCACCCCTCCACTTT	TRBD1	TRBJ1-6	.	TRBV2
CASSTWTGGSNQPQHF	TGTGCCAGCAGTACTTGGACAGGGGGGAGCAATCAGCCCCAGCATTTT	TRBD1	TRBJ1-5	.	TRBV5-4
CASSLQGDTEAFF	TGTGCCAGCAGTTTACAGGGCGACACTGAAGCTTTCTTT	.	TRBJ1-1	.	TRBV5-5
CASSLKQSTAQPQHF	TGTGCCAGCAGCTTAAAACAGTCAACTGCCCAGCCCCAGCATTTT	.	TRBJ1-5	.	TRBV7-2
CASSYGGSGNTIYF	TGTGCCAGCAGTTACGGGGGGTCTGGAAACACCATATATTTT	.	TRBJ1-3	.	TRBV6-5
CASGTFGGFSEAFF	TGTGCCAGCGGGACCTTCGGGGGGTTTAGTGAAGCTTTCTTT	.	TRBJ1-1	.	TRBV2
CSVVQFKSGGSTDTQYF	TGCAGCGTGGTTCAGTTCAAAAGCGGTGGGAGCACAGATACGCAGTATTTT	.	TRBJ2-3	few	TRBV29-1
CASSLGQELSYNSPLHF	TGTGCCAGCAGCTTGGGACAGGAGTTGTCCTATAATTCACCCCTCCACTTT	TRBD1	TRBJ1-6	.	TRBV13
CSGGPWGDEQFF	TGCAGTGGTGGTCCCTGGGGCGATGAGCAGTTCTTC	.	TRBJ2-1	.	TRBV29-1
CASTHEGSGNTIYF	TGTGCCAGCACCCACGAGGGCTCTGGAAACACCATATATTTT	.	TRBJ1-3	.	TRBV7-9
CASSDGTVTEAFF	TGTGCCAGCAGCGACGGGACAGTCACTGAAGCTTTCTTT	TRBD1	TRBJ1-1	.	TRBV7-6
CASSQVGLAGDRDTQYF	TGTGCCAGCAGCCAAGTTGGCCTAGCGGGGGATAGAGATACGCAGTATTTT	TRBD2	TRBJ2-3	.	TRBV4-2
CASRPQGYEQFF	TGTGCCAGTAGACCCCAGGGCTATGAGCAGTTCTTC	.	TRBJ2-1	.	TRBV19
CASSQGLGGGSNQPQHF	TGCGCCAGCAGCCAAGGGCTCGGGGGAGGTAGCAATCAGCCCCAGCATTTT	.	TRBJ1-5	.	TRBV4-1
CASSWGTTQETQYF	TGCGCCAGCAGCTGGGGGACTACCCAAGAGACCCAGTACTTC	TRBD2	TRBJ2-5	.	TRBV5-1
CASSFQPGKGEKLFF	TGTGCCAGCAGCTTCCAACCGGGGAAGGGCGAAAAACTGTTTTTT	.	TRBJ1-4	.	TRBV7-2
CASNRGANTEAFF	TGTGCCTCAAACAGGGGAGCGAACACTGAAGCTTTCTTT	TRBD1	TRBJ1-1	.	TRBV30
CASSLYRGSDNEQFF	TGTGCCAGCAGTCTATACAGGGGATCCGACAATGAGCAGTTCTTC	TRBD1	TRBJ2-1	.	TRBV27
CASSDGLAGFEQYF	TGTGCCAGCAGTGATGGTCTAGCGGGGTTCGAGCAGTACTTC	TRBD2	TRBJ2-7	.	TRBV6-2/TRBV6-3
CASSDGTGYQQPQHF	TGTGCCAGCAGCGACGGGACAGGGTATCAGCAGCCCCAGCATTTT	TRBD1	TRBJ1-5	.	TRBV6-5
CATSDYPRGDSTDTQYF	TGTGCCACCAGTGATTACCCGCGGGGGGATAGCACAGATACGCAGTATTTT	TRBD2	TRBJ2-3	.	TRBV24-1
CASSVATGGYEQYF	TGTGCCAGCAGCGTAGCTACAGGGGGGTACGAGCAGTACTTC	TRBD1	TRBJ2-7	.	TRBV9
CASSLTSGGGKNIQYF	TGCGCCAGCAGCCTCACTAGCGGGGGGGGCAAAAACATTCAGTACTTC	TRBD2	TRBJ2-4	.	TRBV4-1
CASSWGQGGYTF	TGTGCCAGCAGCTGGGGACAGGGAGGCTACACCTTC	TRBD1	TRBJ1-2	.	TRBV7-8
CASSLGGDLSINEQFF	TGTGCCAGCAGCTTAGGGGGGGATCTTTCGATTAATGAGCAGTTCTTC	.	TRBJ2-1	.	TRBV7-6
CASSMGQGGYEQYF	TGTGCCAGTAGTATGGGACAGGGGGGTTACGAGCAGTACTTC	TRBD1	TRBJ2-7	.	TRBV19
CASSQDLAGIVGGANVLTF	TGCGCCAGCAGCCAAGATTTGGCAGGGATCGTAGGTGGGGCCAACGTCCTGACTTTC	.	TRBJ2-6	.	TRBV4-3
CAIKGDAGGQPQHF	TGTGCCATCAAAGGGGACGCAGGGGGTCAGCCCCAGCATTTT	TRBD1	TRBJ1-5	.	TRBV10-3
CASSYSRGSSGNTIYF	TGTGCCAGCAGTTACTCGCGGGGGAGCTCTGGAAACACCATATATTTT	.	TRBJ1-3	.	TRBV6-5
CSVLKDSSSGNTIYF	TGCAGCGTCCTCAAGGACAGCAGCTCTGGAAACACCATATATTTT	.	TRBJ1-3	.	TRBV29-1
CASSVAIRREDTEAFF	TGTGCCAGCAGCGTAGCGATTCGGAGAGAGGACACTGAAGCTTTCTTT	.	TRBJ1-1	.	TRBV9
CASSLQGPDSNQPQHF	TGCGCCAGCAGCTTGCAGGGGCCGGATAGCAATCAGCCCCAGCATTTT	.	TRBJ1-5	once	TRBV5-1
CASSRAGGLETQYF	TGCGCCAGTAGCCGAGCGGGGGGGCTAGAGACCCAGTACTTC	TRBD2	TRBJ2-5	.	TRBV4-1
CASSPGHRFSYNEQFF	TGTGCCAGCAGCCCGGGACATAGGTTTTCCTACAATGAGCAGTTCTTC	.	TRBJ2-1	.	TRBV7-3
CASSYRGGTGELFF	TGTGCCAGCAGTTACAGGGGCGGCACCGGGGAGCTGTTTTTT	.	TRBJ2-2	.	TRBV6-5
CASSYSGAAGYTF	TGTGCCAGCAGTTACTCGGGGGCGGCTGGCTACACCTTC	.	TRBJ1-2	.	TRBV6-5
CASKGGQGDSNQPQHF	TGTGCCAGTAAGGGGGGCCAGGGGGATAGCAATCAGCCCCAGCATTTT	TRBD1	TRBJ1-5	.	TRBV19
CASSERTGFQETQYF	TGTGCCAGCAGTGAAAGGACAGGTTTCCAAGAGACCCAGTACTTC	TRBD1	TRBJ2-5	.	TRBV2